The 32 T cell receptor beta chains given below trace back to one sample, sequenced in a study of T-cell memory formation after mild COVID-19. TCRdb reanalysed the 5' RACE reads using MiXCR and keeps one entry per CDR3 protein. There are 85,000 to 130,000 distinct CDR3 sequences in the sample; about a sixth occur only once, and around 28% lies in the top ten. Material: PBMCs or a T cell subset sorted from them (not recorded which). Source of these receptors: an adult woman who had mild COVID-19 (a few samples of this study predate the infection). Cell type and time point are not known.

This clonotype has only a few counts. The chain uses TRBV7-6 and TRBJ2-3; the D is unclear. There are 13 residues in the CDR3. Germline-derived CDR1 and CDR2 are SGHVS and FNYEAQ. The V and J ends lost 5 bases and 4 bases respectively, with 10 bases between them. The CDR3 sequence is CASSLGPPDTQYF. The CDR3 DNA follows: TGTGCCAGCAGCCTTGGCCCACCAGATACGCAGTATTTT.

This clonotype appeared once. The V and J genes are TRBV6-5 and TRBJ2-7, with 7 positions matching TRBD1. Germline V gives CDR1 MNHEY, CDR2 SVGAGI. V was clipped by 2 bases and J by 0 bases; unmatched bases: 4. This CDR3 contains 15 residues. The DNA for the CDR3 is TGTGCCAGCAGTTACATCGCAGGGGGCTCCTACGAGCAGTACTTC. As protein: CASSYIAGGSYEQYF.

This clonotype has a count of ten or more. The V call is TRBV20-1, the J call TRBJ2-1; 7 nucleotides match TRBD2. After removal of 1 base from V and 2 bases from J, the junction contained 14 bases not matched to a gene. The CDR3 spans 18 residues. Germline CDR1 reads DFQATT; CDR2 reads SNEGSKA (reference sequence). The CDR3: CSARGLAENARTYNEQFF. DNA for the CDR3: TGCAGTGCTAGAGGGCTAGCGGAAAACGCCCGCACCTACAATGAGCAGTTCTTC.

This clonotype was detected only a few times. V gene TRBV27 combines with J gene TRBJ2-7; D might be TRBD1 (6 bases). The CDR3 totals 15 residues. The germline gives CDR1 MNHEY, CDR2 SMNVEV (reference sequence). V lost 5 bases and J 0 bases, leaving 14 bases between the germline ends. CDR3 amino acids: CASSQIRDNSYEQYF. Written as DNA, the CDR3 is TGTGCCAGCAGTCAAATCCGGGACAACTCCTACGAGCAGTACTTC.

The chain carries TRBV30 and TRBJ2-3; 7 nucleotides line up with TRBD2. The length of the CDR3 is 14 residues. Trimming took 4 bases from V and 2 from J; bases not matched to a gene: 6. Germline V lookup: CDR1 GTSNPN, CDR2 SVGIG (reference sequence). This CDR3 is CAWTAGTNTDTQYF. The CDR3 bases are TGTGCCTGGACCGCGGGGACTAACACAGATACGCAGTATTTT. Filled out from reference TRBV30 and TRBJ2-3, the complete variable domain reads SQTIHQWPATLVQPVGSPLSLECTVEGTSNPNLYWYRQAAGRGLQLLFYSVGIGQISSEVPQNLSASRPQDRQFILSSKKLLLSDSGFYLCAWTAGTNTDTQYFGPGTRLTVL.

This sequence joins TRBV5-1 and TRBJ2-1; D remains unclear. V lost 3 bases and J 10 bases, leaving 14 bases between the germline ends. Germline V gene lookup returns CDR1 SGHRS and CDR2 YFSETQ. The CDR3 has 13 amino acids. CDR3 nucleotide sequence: TGCGCCAGCAGCTCCGGTGCAGGACCAGAGCAGTTCTTC. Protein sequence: CASSSGAGPEQFF.

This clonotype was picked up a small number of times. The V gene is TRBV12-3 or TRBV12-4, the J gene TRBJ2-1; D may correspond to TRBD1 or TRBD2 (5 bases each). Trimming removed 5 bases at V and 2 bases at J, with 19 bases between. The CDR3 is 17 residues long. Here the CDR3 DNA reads TGTGCCAGCAGTCCTCGCGCAGGGCAGGGACCCTACAATGAGCAGTTCTTC. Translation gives CASSPRAGQGPYNEQFF.

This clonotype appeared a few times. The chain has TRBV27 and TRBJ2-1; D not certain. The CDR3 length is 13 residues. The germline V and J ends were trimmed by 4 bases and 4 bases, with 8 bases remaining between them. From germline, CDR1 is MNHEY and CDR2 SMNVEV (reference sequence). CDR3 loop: CASSWAVYNEQFF. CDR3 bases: TGTGCCAGCAGTTGGGCTGTTTACAATGAGCAGTTCTTC.

In nucleotides, the CDR3 is TGTGCCAGCAGTGACAGGGGCAATCAGCCCCAGCATTTT. This gives the protein CASSDRGNQPQHF. V gene TRBV6-4 combines with J gene TRBJ1-5, with D unresolved. V lost 2 bases and J 2 bases, leaving 4 bases between the germline ends. The germline V gene has CDR1 MRHNA and CDR2 SNTAGT. There are 13 residues in the CDR3.

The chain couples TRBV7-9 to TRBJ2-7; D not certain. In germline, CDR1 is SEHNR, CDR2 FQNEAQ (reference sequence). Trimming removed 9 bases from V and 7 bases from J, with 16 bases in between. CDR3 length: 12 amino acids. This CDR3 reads CASASSPLEQYF. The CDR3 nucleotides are TGTGCCAGTGCATCCAGTCCTCTGGAGCAGTACTTC.

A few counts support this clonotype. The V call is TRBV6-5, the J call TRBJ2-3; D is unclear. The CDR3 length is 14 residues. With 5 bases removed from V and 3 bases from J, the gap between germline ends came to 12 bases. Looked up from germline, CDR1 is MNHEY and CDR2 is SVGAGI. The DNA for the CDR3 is TGTGCCAGCAGTCCCAATTTGGGGACAGATACGCAGTATTTT. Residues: CASSPNLGTDTQYF.

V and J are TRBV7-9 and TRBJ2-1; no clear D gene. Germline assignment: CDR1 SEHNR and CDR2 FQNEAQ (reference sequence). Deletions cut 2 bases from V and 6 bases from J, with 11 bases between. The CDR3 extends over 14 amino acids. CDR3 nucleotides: TGTGCCAGCAGCTTATTCTTATCAACCAATGAGCAGTTCTTC. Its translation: CASSLFLSTNEQFF.

CDR3 nucleotides: TGTGCCACCAGCAGAGACTCAGACAGGGGGAGCAATCAGCCCCAGCATTTT. It is translated as CATSRDSDRGSNQPQHF. V and J are TRBV15 and TRBJ1-5, with 9 bases matching TRBD1. This CDR3 is built from 17 residues. With 0 bases clipped from V and 1 base from J, the junction kept 4 bases outside the gene matches. The germline CDR1 and CDR2 sequences are LNHNV and YYDKDF (reference sequence).

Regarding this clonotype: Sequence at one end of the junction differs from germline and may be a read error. CDR3: CASSEGREAPYDEQFF. The DNA of the CDR3 is TGTGCCAGCAGTGAGGGGCGGGAAGCCCCCTACGATGAGCAGTTCTTC. This chain connects TRBV2 to TRBJ2-1; perhaps TRBD2 as D (6 bases). The CDR3 is made up of 16 amino acids. Per the germline V gene, CDR1 is SNHLY and CDR2 is FYNNEI.

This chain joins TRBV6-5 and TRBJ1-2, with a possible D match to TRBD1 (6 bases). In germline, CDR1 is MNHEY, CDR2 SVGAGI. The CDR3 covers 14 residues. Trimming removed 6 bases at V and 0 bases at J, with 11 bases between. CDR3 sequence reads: CASRYRVPNYGYTF. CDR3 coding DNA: TGTGCCAGCAGATACAGGGTCCCTAACTATGGCTACACCTTC.

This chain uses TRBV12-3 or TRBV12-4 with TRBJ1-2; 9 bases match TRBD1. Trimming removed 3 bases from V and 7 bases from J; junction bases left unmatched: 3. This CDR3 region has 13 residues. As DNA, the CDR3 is TGTGCCAGCAGTTTGGACAGGGGCCGTGGCTACACCTTC. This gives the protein CASSLDRGRGYTF.

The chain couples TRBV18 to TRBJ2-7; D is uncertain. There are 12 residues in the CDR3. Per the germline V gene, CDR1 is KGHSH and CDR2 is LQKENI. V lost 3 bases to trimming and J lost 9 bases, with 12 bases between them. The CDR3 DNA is TGTGCCAGCTCACCCTCTCCGGAATGGCAGTACTTC. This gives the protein CASSPSPEWQYF.

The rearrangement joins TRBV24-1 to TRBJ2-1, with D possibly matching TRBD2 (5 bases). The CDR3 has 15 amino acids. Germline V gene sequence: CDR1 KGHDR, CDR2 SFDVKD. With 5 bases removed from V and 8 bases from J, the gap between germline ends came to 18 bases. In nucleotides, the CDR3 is TGTGCCACCAGTGCCCTCTCAACGGCAGCGGATGAGCAGTTCTTC. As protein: CATSALSTAADEQFF.

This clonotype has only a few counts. The CDR3 here is CASSQASYNEQFF. CDR3 nucleotides: TGTGCCAGCAGCCAGGCCAGTTACAATGAGCAGTTCTTC. The rearrangement uses TRBV4-2 and TRBJ2-1; D gene unclear. The germline V gene has CDR1 LGHNA and CDR2 YNFKEQ. The CDR3 sequence is 13 residues long. Between the trimmed V and J ends, which lost 3 bases and 4 bases, there was a span of 7 bases.

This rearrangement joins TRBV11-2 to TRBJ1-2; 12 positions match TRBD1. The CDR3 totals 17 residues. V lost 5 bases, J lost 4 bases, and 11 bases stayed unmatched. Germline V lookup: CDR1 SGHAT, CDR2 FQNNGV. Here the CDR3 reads CASSPGTGGIMGYGYTF. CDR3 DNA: TGTGCCAGCAGCCCGGGGACAGGGGGCATTATGGGCTATGGCTACACCTTC.

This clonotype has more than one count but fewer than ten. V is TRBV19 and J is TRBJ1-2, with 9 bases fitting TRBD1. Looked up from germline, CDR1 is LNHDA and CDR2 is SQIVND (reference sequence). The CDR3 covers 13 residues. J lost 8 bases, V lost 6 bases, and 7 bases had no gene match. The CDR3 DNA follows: TGTGCCAGTAGGGTAACAGGGGGCGAAGGCTACACCTTC. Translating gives CASRVTGGEGYTF.

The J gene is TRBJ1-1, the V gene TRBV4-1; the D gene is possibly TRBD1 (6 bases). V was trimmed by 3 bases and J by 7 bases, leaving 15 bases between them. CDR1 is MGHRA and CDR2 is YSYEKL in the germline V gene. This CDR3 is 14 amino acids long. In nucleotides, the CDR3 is TGCGCCAGCAGCCAGTCAGGACAGTCTTTTGAAGCTTTCTTT. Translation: CASSQSGQSFEAFF.

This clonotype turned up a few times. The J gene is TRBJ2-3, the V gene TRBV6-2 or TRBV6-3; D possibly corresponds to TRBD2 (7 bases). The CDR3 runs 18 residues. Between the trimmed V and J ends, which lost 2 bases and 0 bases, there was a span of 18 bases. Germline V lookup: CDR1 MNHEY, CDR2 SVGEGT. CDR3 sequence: CASSYPPLGGASTDTQYF. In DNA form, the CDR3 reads TGTGCCAGCAGTTACCCCCCCCTGGGGGGGGCCAGCACAGATACGCAGTATTTT.

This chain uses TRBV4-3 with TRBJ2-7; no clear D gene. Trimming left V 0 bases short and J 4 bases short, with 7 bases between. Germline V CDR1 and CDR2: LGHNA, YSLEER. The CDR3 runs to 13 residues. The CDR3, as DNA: TGCGCCAGCAGCCAAGAATCGGCTTACGAGCAGTACTTC. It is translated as CASSQESAYEQYF.

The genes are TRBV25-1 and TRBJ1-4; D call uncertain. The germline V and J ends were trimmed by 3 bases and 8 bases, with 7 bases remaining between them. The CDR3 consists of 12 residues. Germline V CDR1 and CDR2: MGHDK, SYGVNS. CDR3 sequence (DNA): TGTGCCAGCAGTGAGCAGGTGGAAAAACTGTTTTTT. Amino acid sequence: CASSEQVEKLFF.

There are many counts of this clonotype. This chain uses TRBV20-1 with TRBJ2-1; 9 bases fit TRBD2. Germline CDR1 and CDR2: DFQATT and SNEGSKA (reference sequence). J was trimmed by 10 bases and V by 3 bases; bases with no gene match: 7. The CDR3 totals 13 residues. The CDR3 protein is CSASEGLAREQFF. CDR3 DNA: TGCAGTGCTAGCGAGGGACTAGCTAGGGAGCAGTTCTTC.

In DNA, the CDR3 is TGTGCCAGCAGCCTCCAGGGACCTTTCCCGCAGTATTTT. Translated, it gives CASSLQGPFPQYF. The chain carries TRBV7-9 and TRBJ2-3; either TRBD1 or TRBD2 may fit D (5 bases each). Germline values: CDR1 SEHNR, CDR2 FQNEAQ (reference sequence). The CDR3 spans 13 residues. Trimming shortened V by 5 bases and J by 10 bases, and 16 bases separated the two germline ends.

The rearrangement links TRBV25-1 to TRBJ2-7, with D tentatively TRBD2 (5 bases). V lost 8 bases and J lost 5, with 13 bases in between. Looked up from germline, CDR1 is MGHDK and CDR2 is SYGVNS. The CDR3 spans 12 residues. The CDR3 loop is CASAAPRDEQYF. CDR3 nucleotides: TGTGCCAGCGCAGCCCCGAGGGACGAGCAGTACTTC.

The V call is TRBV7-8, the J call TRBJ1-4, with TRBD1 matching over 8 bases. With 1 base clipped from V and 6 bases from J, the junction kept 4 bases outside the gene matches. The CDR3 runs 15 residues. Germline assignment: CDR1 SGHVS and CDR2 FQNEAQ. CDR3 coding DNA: TGTGCCAGCAGCTTAGGGACAGGGATAGATGAAAAACTGTTTTTT. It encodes CASSLGTGIDEKLFF.

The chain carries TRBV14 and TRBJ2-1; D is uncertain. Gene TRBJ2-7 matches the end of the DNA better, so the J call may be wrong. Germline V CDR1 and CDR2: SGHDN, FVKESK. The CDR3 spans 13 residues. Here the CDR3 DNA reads TGTGCCAGCAGCCAACTAGGTTACTCCGAGCAGTACTTC. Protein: CASSQLGYSEQYF.

The CDR3 sequence is CSARVKARGPETQYF. CDR3 DNA sequence: TGCAGTGCTAGAGTCAAGGCCAGGGGGCCGGAGACCCAGTACTTC. The chain employs TRBV20-1 and TRBJ2-5, with 8 bases that match TRBD1. With 1 base clipped from V and 5 bases from J, the junction kept 9 bases outside the gene matches. Germline V gives CDR1 DFQATT, CDR2 SNEGSKA (reference sequence). The CDR3 extends over 15 amino acids.

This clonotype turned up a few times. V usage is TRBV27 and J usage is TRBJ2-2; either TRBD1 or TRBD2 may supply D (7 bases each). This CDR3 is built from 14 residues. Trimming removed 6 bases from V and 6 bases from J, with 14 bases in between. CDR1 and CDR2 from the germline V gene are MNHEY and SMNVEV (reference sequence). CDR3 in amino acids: CASRNRGGPGELFF. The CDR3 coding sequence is TGTGCCAGCAGAAACAGGGGAGGGCCCGGGGAGCTGTTTTTT.